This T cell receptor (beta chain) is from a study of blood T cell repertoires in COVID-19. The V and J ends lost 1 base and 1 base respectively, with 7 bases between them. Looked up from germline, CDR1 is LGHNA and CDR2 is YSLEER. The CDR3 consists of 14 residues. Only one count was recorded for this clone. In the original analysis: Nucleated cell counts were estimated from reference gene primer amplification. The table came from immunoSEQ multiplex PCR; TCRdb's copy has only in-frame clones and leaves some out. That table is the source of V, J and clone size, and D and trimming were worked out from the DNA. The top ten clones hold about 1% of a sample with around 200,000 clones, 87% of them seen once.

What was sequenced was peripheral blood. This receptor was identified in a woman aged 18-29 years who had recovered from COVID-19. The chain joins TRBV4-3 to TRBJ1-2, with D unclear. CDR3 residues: CASSQVEGNYGYTF. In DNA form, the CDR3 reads TGCGCCAGCAGCCAAGTGGAGGGTAACTATGGCTACACCTTC.